This TCR beta chain was obtained from a study of T cell responses to AZD1222 COVID-19 vaccine. Findings and caveats of the study: Clonal diversity may have been underestimated, and the donors were mostly white British, with more females than males.

For this clone: Its antigen is as yet unknown.

CDR3 length: 17 residues. V lost 0 bases, J lost 3 bases, and 15 bases lay in between. CDR1 SGDLS and CDR2 YYNGEE come from the germline V gene. Generated by immunoSEQ multiplex PCR, the TCRdb table keeps only in-frame clones and is missing some. The table lists 120,000 or so clones, roughly 88% of them singletons. The sequence came from an adult in good health. The chain uses TRBV9 and TRBJ1-4; D gene unclear. Here the sequenced sample was peripheral blood, taken on day 0 of AZD1222 vaccination. The CDR3 DNA is TGTGCCAGCAGCGTAGCTAGTTCCGTTTCGGCTAATGAAAAACTGTTTTTT. Encoded protein: CASSVASSVSANEKLFF.